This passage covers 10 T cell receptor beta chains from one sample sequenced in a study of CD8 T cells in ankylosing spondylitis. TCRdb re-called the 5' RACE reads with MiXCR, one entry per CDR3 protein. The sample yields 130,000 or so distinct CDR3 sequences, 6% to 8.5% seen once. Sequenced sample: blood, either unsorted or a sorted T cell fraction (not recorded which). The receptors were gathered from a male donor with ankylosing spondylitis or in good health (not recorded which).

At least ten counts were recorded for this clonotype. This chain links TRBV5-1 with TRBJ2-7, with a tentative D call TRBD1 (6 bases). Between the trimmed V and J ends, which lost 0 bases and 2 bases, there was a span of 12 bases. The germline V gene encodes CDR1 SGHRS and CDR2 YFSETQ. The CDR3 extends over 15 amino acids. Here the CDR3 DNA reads TGCGCCAGCAGCTTGGCAACGGGACAAGCCTACGAGCAGTACTTC. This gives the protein CASSLATGQAYEQYF.

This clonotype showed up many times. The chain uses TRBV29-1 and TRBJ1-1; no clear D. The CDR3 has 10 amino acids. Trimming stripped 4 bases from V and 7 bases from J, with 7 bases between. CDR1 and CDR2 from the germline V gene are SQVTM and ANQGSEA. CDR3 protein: CSVVGLEAFF. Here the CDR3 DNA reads TGCAGCGTTGTCGGACTTGAAGCTTTCTTT.

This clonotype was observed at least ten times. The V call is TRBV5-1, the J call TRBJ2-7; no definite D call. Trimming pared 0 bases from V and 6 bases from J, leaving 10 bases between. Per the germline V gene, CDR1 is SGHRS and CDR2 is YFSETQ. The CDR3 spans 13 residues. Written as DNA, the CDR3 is TGCGCCAGCAGCTTGGGAGGTTTCGTCGAGCAGTACTTC. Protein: CASSLGGFVEQYF.

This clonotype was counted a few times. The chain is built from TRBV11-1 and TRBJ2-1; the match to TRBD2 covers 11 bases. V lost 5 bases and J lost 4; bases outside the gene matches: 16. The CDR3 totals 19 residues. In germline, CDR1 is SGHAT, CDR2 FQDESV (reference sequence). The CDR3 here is CASSPRASGRRAVYNEQFF. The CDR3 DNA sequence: TGTGCCAGCAGCCCTCGGGCTAGCGGGAGGCGAGCGGTGTACAATGAGCAGTTCTTC.

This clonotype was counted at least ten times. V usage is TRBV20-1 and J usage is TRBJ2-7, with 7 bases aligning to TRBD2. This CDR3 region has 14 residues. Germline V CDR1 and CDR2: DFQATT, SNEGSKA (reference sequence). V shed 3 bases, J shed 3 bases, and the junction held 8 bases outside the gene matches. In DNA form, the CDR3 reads TGCAGTGCTAGGTCAGCGGGATCGGGCTACGAGCAGTACTTC. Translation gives CSARSAGSGYEQYF.

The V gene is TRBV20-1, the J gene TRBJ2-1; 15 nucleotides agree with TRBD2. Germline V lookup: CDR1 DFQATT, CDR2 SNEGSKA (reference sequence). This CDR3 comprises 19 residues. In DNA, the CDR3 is TGCTGGGGCAGAGCTCAGGGACTAGCGGGAGGTAGCTCCTACAATGAGCAGTTCTTC. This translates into CWGRAQGLAGGSSYNEQFF.

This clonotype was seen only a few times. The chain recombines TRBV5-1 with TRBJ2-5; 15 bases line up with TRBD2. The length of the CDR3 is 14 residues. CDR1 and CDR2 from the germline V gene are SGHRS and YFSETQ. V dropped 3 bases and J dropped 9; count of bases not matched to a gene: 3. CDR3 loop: CASSWTSGGVAQYF. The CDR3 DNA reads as TGCGCCAGCAGCTGGACTAGCGGGGGGGTGGCCCAGTACTTC.

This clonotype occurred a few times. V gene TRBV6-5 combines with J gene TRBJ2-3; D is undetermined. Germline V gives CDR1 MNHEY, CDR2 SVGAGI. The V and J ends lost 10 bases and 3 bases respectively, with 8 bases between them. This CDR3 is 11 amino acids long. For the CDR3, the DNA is TGTGCCACTTCGAAAACAGATACGCAGTATTTT. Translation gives CATSKTDTQYF.

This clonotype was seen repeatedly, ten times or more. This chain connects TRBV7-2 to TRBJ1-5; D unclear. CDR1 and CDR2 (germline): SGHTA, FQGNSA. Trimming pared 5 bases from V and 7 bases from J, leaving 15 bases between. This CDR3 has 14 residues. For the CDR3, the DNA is TGTGCCAGCAGCCTGTTCGGGTTAGGACAGCCCCAGCATTTT. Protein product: CASSLFGLGQPQHF.

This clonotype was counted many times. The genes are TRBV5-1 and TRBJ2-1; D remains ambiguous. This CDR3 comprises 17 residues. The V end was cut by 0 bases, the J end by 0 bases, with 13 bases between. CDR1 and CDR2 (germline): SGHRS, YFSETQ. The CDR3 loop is CASSLAIKGNSYNEQFF. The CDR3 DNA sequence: TGCGCCAGCAGCTTGGCCATCAAAGGAAACTCCTACAATGAGCAGTTCTTC.